A selection of T cell receptor beta chains follows, all from one sample in a study of blood T cell repertoires in COVID-19. The data were produced by immunoSEQ multiplex PCR, yet TCRdb's version contains in-frame clones alone and is incomplete. The sample carries under 250,000 clones, approximately 78% recorded once. Specimen: peripheral blood. Every receptor here comes from a young woman with acute or convalescent COVID-19. Each CDR3 is given with its conserved first and last residue. A D gene is named only where the DNA matches it firmly. Size values are once, few and many counts, or a class for expanded clones, and some rows have none.

CDR3nt | CDR3aa | d_gene | abundance | j_gene | v_gene
TGTGCCAGCAGCTTTAGCGGGGGACCCCTAGCTCTTTACGAGCAGTACTTC | CASSFSGGPLALYEQYF | TRBD2 | NA | TRBJ2-7 | TRBV7-2
TGCGCCAGCAGCTTGGCCTCAGTTGGTCTGGATACGCAGTATTTT | CASSLASVGLDTQYF | NA | NA | TRBJ2-3 | TRBV5-1
TGTGCCAGCAGCGCCCGAAGAGGGGGCTCCTACGAGCAGTACTTC | CASSARRGGSYEQYF | NA | NA | TRBJ2-7 | TRBV21-1
TGCGCCAGCAGCCTAGGGACAGGGGGCGGAGGGACTGAAGCTTTCTTT | CASSLGTGGGGTEAFF | TRBD1 | few | TRBJ1-1 | TRBV5-1
TGTGCCAGTAGTCTAGCGCCCAGGGGGAATGAGCAGTTCTTC | CASSLAPRGNEQFF | NA | NA | TRBJ2-1 | TRBV19
TGTGCCAGCAGCGCGGACCGACAGGGCGGCTTAGCAACTAATGAAAAACTGTTTTTT | CASSADRQGGLATNEKLFF | TRBD1 | NA | TRBJ1-4 | TRBV9
TGTGCCAGCAGTTTCGGGATGGCCGGGGAGCTGTTTTTT | CASSFGMAGELFF | NA | NA | TRBJ2-2 | TRBV6-2/TRBV6-3
TGTGCCAGCAGGCGAACCGGGACAGCAGGGTCAGCTTTCTTT | CASRRTGTAGSAFF | TRBD1 | once | TRBJ1-1 | TRBV6-5
TGTGCCAGCGGCCTCGGACTCTACGAGCAGTACTTC | CASGLGLYEQYF | NA | NA | TRBJ2-7 | TRBV6-2/TRBV6-3
TGTGCCACACAGGGACTAGCGGGACGGAACACCGGGGAGCTGTTTTTT | CATQGLAGRNTGELFF | TRBD2 | NA | TRBJ2-2 | TRBV25-1
TGTGCCATCAACAGCGGGGAGAAAGAGACCCAGTACTTC | CAINSGEKETQYF | TRBD2 | NA | TRBJ2-5 | TRBV10-3
TGTGCCAGCAGCGCCGGGGGCGGGAGGGCCCGGGAGCAGTACTTC | CASSAGGGRAREQYF | TRBD2 | NA | TRBJ2-7 | TRBV28
TGCGCCAGCAGCCAAGGGTTAGGGCCGGGGGTTTATAATTCACCCCTCCACTTT | CASSQGLGPGVYNSPLHF | NA | NA | TRBJ1-6 | TRBV4-3
TGCGCCAGCAGCTTCACTAGCGGGACCCACGAGCAGTACTTC | CASSFTSGTHEQYF | TRBD2 | few | TRBJ2-7 | TRBV5-1
TGTGCCACCCGATCTTATGGGGGCGTTCGATATGGCTACACCTTC | CATRSYGGVRYGYTF | NA | few | TRBJ1-2 | TRBV7-2
TGTGCCAGCAGTTTACTAGGTGGTGGGCAGTACTTC | CASSLLGGGQYF | NA | NA | TRBJ2-7 | TRBV28
TGTGCCAGCAGCTTAGCGCTTGGGACAGGGCGGTACGAGCAGTACTTC | CASSLALGTGRYEQYF | TRBD1 | once | TRBJ2-7 | TRBV7-2
TGCGCCAGCAGCCAAGATCTTACTAGATTAGAGACCCAGTACTTC | CASSQDLTRLETQYF | NA | NA | TRBJ2-5 | TRBV4-3
TGTGCCAGCCGCCGAGGGACAGCCTACGAGCAGTACTTC | CASRRGTAYEQYF | TRBD1 | NA | TRBJ2-7 | TRBV7-9
TGTGCCAGCAGTGAGAATGGTAGATCCACCTACGAGCAGTACTTC | CASSENGRSTYEQYF | NA | NA | TRBJ2-7 | TRBV2
TGCGCCAGCAGCCAAGATTCTACGGGGGGAAACACCATATATTTT | CASSQDSTGGNTIYF | NA | NA | TRBJ1-3 | TRBV4-1
TGTGCCAGTAGCCCCCGCCGGCTAGCGGGAGATCGAAGCGGGATAGCCAAAAACATTCAGTACTTC | CASSPRRLAGDRSGIAKNIQYF | TRBD2 | NA | TRBJ2-4 | TRBV19
TGCGCCAGCAGCCAAGATTGGGGGGACAGGGCACCCTACGAGCAGTACTTC | CASSQDWGDRAPYEQYF | TRBD1 | NA | TRBJ2-7 | TRBV4-3
TGTGCCAGCAGTTTAACGCGAGGGAGCGAGCAGTACTTC | CASSLTRGSEQYF | NA | NA | TRBJ2-7 | TRBV27
TGTGCCAGCAGCCCCCCGGCGGCCTGCCAAGAGACCCAGTACTTC | CASSPPAACQETQYF | NA | NA | TRBJ2-5 | TRBV6-7
TGCAGCGTTGAACAGGGCACAGATACGCAGTATTTT | CSVEQGTDTQYF | NA | NA | TRBJ2-3 | TRBV29-1
TGTGCCTGGAGCTCTGTCACTAATGAAAAACTGTTTTTT | CAWSSVTNEKLFF | NA | NA | TRBJ1-4 | TRBV30
TGTGCCAGCAGCTTAGGACTAGCGGGAGACGGGGAGCTGTTTTTT | CASSLGLAGDGELFF | TRBD2 | NA | TRBJ2-2 | TRBV7-9
TGTGCCTGGAGTGTACTGCAGGGGTCGAATGAAAAACTGTTTTTT | CAWSVLQGSNEKLFF | NA | few | TRBJ1-4 | TRBV30
TGTGCCAGCAGCCAAAGGACTAGCGGTGACGAGCAGTACTTC | CASSQRTSGDEQYF | TRBD2 | NA | TRBJ2-7 | TRBV5-4
TGTGCCAGCAGCTTAACAGGGGCGGCGGTTGAGCAGTTCTTC | CASSLTGAAVEQFF | TRBD1 | NA | TRBJ2-1 | TRBV5-4
TGTGCCAGTAGTATAGATGGCGGGAGCTTGAGCACCGGGGAGCTGTTTTTT | CASSIDGGSLSTGELFF | TRBD2 | NA | TRBJ2-2 | TRBV19
TGTGCCAGCAGTTTCGCCGGGACAGGGACCTACGAGCAGTACTTC | CASSFAGTGTYEQYF | TRBD1 | NA | TRBJ2-7 | TRBV28
TGTGCCAGCAGCTGGGGGACTAGCGGGAGAGGGAATGAGCAGTTCTTC | CASSWGTSGRGNEQFF | TRBD2 | NA | TRBJ2-1 | TRBV7-9
TGCAGCAAGGATACCGGGACTAGCGGGAGGTTCGCCTACGAGCAGTACTTC | CSKDTGTSGRFAYEQYF | TRBD2 | NA | TRBJ2-7 | TRBV29-1
TGTGCCAGCAGTGAGGACAGGGGACAGACCCAGTACTTC | CASSEDRGQTQYF | TRBD1 | NA | TRBJ2-5 | TRBV25-1
TGTGCCAGCAGCTTACTAGCGGGAGACAATGAGCAGTTCTTC | CASSLLAGDNEQFF | TRBD2 | once | TRBJ2-1 | TRBV7-8
TGTGCCAGCAGTTCCAAGACAGTTCGGGGGGGGACCCAGTACTTC | CASSSKTVRGGTQYF | TRBD2 | NA | TRBJ2-5 | TRBV27
TGTGCCAGCAGTTTAAAGGGCGCGGGGGGGCTTTATGGCTACACCTTC | CASSLKGAGGLYGYTF | NA | NA | TRBJ1-2 | TRBV27
TGTGCCACCTCACTAGCGGGAGGGGCGGAGACCCAGTACTTC | CATSLAGGAETQYF | TRBD2 | few | TRBJ2-5 | TRBV19
TGTGCCAGTAGTCCGCGAGTACAAGAGACCCAGTACTTC | CASSPRVQETQYF | NA | NA | TRBJ2-5 | TRBV19
TGTGCCAGCATGGTGTCTGGAGGCCCCGGGGAGCTGTTTTTT | CASMVSGGPGELFF | NA | NA | TRBJ2-2 | TRBV28
TGCAGTGCTAGTAAGTCTAGCGGAACCAATGAGCAGTTCTTC | CSASKSSGTNEQFF | TRBD2 | NA | TRBJ2-1 | TRBV20-1
TGCGCCAGCAGGGGACAGGCAAGCTCCTACGAGCAGTACTTC | CASRGQASSYEQYF | TRBD1 | NA | TRBJ2-7 | TRBV5-1
TGTGCCTGGAGTGTCCCCAGGGTAGAGACCCAGTACTTC | CAWSVPRVETQYF | NA | NA | TRBJ2-5 | TRBV30
TGTGCCAGCAGCTTATGGGGGACAACCTCAGGGCAGTACTTC | CASSLWGTTSGQYF | NA | once | TRBJ2-7 | TRBV11-1